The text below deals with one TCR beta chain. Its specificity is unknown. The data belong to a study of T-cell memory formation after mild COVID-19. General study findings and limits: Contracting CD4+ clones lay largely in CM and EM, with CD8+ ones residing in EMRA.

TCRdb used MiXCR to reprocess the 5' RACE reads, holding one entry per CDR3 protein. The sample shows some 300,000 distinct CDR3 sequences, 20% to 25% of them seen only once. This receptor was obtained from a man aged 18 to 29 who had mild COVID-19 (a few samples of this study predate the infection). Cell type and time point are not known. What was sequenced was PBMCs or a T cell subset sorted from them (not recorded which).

CDR3 nucleotides: TGCGCCAGCAGCGGACTAGCCACCTCCTACAATGAGCAGTTCTTC. Residues: CASSGLATSYNEQFF. This chain connects TRBV5-1 to TRBJ2-1, with 8 nucleotides matching TRBD2. The CDR3 extends over 15 amino acids. The germline V gene encodes CDR1 SGHRS and CDR2 YFSETQ. Losses at the gene ends were 4 bases for V and 0 bases for J; bases not matched to a gene: 3.